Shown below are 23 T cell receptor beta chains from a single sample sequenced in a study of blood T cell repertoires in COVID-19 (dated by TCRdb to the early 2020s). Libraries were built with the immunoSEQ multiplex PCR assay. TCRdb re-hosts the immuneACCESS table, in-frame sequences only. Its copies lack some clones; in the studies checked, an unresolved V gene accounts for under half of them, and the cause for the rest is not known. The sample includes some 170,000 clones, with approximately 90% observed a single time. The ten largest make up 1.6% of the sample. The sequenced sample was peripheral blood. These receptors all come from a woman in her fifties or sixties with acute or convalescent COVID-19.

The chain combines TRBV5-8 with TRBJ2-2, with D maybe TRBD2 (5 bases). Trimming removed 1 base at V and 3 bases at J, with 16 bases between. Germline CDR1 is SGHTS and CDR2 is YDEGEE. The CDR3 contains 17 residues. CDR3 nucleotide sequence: TGTGCCAGCAGCTTGAACGGGCGAGGAGGCCACACCGGGGAGCTGTTTTTT. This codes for CASSLNGRGGHTGELFF.

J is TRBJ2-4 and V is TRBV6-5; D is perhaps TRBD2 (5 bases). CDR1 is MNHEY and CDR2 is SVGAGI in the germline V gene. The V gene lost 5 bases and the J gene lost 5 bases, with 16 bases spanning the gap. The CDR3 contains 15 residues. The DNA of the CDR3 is TGTGCCAGCAGTCGGACCCGGGAAGGACAAAACATTCAGTACTTC. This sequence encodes CASSRTREGQNIQYF.

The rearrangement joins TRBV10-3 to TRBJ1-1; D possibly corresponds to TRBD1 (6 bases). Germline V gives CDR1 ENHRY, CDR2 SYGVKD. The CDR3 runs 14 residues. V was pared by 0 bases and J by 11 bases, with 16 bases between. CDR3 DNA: TGTGCCATCAGTGAGTCGTGGGCAGGGGTCGGGGCTTTCTTT. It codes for CAISESWAGVGAFF.

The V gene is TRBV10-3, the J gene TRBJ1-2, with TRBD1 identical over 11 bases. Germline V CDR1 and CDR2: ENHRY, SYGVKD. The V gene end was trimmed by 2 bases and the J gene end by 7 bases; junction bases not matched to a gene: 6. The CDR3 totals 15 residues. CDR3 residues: CAISERDRGSRGYTF. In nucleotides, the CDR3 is TGTGCCATCAGTGAGAGGGACAGGGGGTCCCGTGGCTACACCTTC.

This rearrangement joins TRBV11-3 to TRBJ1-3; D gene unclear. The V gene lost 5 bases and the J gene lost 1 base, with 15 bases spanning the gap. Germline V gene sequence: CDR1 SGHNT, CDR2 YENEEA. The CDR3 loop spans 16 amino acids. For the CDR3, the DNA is TGTGCCAGCAGCCGTCCGACTGGTCTTTCTGGAAACACCATATATTTT. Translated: CASSRPTGLSGNTIYF. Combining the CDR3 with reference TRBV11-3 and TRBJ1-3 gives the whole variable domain EAGVVQSPRYKIIEKKQPVAFWCNPISGHNTLYWYLQNLGQGPELLIRYENEEAVDDSQLPKDRFSAERLKGVDSTLKIQPAELGDSAVYLCASSRPTGLSGNTIYFGEGSWLTVV.

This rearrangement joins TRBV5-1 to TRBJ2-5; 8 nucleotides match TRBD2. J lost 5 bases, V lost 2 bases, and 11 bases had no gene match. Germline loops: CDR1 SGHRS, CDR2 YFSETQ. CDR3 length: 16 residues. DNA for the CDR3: TGCGCCAGCAGCTTTCTAGGTCGGGGGGGCCGGGAGACCCAGTACTTC. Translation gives CASSFLGRGGRETQYF.

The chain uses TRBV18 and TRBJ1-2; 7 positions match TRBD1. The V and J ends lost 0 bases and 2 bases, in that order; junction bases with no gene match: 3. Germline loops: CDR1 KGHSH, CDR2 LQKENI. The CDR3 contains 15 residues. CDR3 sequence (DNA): TGTGCCAGCTCACCACCGGACAGGCAGAACTATGGCTACACCTTC. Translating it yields CASSPPDRQNYGYTF.

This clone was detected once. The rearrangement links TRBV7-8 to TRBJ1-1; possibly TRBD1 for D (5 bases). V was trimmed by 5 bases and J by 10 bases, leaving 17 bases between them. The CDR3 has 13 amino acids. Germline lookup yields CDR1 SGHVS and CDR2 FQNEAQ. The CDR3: CASSARESGGAFF. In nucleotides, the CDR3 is TGTGCCAGCAGCGCCCGGGAGTCTGGGGGAGCTTTCTTT.

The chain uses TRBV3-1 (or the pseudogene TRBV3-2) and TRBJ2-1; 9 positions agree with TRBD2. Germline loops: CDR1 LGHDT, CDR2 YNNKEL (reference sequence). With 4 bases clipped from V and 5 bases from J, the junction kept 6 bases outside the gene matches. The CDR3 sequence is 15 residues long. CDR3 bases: TGTGCCAGCAGCCGTCACGCGGGAGGGCACAATGAGCAGTTCTTC. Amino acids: CASSRHAGGHNEQFF.

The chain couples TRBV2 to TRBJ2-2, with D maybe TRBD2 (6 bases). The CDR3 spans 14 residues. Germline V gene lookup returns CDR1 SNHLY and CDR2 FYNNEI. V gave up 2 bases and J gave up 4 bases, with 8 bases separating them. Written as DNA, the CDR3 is TGTGCCAGCAGTGAACCGGGAGTCACCGGGGAGCTGTTTTTT. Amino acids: CASSEPGVTGELFF.

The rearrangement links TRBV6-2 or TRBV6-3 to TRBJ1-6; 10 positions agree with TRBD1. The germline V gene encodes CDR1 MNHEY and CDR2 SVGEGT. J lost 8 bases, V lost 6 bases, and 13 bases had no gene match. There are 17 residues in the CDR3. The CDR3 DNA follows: TGTGCCAGCAGGCCTCCGGGACAGGGGATTAAGGATTCACCCCTCCACTTT. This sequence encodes CASRPPGQGIKDSPLHF.

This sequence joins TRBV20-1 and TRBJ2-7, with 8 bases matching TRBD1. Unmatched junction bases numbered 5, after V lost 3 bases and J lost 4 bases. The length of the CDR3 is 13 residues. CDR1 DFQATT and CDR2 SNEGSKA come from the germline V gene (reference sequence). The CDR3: CSASPGGIYEQYF. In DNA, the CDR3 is TGCAGTGCTAGTCCAGGGGGCATTTACGAGCAGTACTTC.

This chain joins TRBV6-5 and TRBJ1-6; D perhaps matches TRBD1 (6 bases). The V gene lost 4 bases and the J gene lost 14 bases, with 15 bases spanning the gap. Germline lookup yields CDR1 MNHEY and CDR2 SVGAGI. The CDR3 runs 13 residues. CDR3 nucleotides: TGTGCCAGCAGTTCGAGGACAGACATCACCCTCCACTTT. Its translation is CASSSRTDITLHF.

CDR3 loop: CASSYGGGQYF. The CDR3 nucleotides are TGTGCCAGCAGTTACGGTGGAGGGCAGTATTTT. The chain links TRBV6-5 to TRBJ2-3, with a tentative D call TRBD2 (5 bases). The V and J ends lost 2 bases and 11 bases respectively, with 8 bases between them. The CDR3 is 11 residues long. Germline CDR1 reads MNHEY; CDR2 reads SVGAGI.

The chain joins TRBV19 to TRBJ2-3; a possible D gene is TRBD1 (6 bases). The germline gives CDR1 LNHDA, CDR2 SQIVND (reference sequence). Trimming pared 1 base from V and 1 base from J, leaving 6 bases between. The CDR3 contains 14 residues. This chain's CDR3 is CASSIGGRTDTQYF. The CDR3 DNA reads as TGTGCCAGTAGTATAGGGGGGCGCACAGATACGCAGTATTTT.

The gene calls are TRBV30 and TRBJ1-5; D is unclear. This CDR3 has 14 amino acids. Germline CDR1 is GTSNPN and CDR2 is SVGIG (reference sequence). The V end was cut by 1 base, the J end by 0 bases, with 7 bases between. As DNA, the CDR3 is TGTGCCTGGAGTGCCGGGAATAGCAATCAGCCCCAGCATTTT. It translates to CAWSAGNSNQPQHF.

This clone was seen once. The CDR3 protein is CASRRQEKFNEQFF. The CDR3 DNA sequence: TGTGCCAGCAGACGACAGGAGAAGTTCAATGAGCAGTTCTTC. The chain carries TRBV6-5 and TRBJ2-1; D might be TRBD1 (6 bases). CDR1 and CDR2 from the germline V gene are MNHEY and SVGAGI. V was clipped by 6 bases and J by 6 bases, with 15 bases between them. The CDR3 runs 14 residues.

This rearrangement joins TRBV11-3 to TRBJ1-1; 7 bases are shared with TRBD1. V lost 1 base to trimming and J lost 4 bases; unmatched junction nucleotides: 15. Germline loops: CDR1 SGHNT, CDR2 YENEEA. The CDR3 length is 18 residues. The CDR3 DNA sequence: TGTGCCAGCAGCTTAGGGGGGGTAAAAGACAGGGAAGTCACTGAAGCTTTCTTT. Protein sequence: CASSLGGVKDREVTEAFF.

CDR3 sequence: CASSFTGTSYEQYF. CDR3 DNA: TGTGCCAGCAGCTTTACAGGGACCTCCTACGAGCAGTACTTC. The gene calls are TRBV7-2 and TRBJ2-7; maybe TRBD1 (6 bases). The germline V and J ends were trimmed by 3 bases and 0 bases, with 9 bases remaining between them. From germline, CDR1 is SGHTA and CDR2 FQGNSA. The CDR3 is 14 residues long.

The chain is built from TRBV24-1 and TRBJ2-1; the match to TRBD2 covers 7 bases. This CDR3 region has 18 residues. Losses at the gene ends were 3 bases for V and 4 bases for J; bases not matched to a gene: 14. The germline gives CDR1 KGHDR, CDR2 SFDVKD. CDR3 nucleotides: TGTGCCACCAGTGATGCACGTTTGGGACTACCAACTTACAATGAGCAGTTCTTC. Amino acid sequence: CATSDARLGLPTYNEQFF.

The CDR3 DNA follows: TGTGCCAGCAGCTTGGAACTTACGAACAATGAGCAGTTCTTC. It yields the protein CASSLELTNNEQFF. The chain employs TRBV5-4 and TRBJ2-1; D gene unclear. CDR3 length: 14 residues. Germline V lookup: CDR1 SGHNT, CDR2 YYREEE (reference sequence). Trimming cost V 0 bases and J 5 bases, with 9 bases left between them.

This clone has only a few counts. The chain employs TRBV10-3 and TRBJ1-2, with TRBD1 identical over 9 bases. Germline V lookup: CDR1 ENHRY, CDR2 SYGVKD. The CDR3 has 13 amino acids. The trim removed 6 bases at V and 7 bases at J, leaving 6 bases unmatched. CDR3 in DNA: TGTGCCATCAGGGGACAGGGACCTCTTGGCTACACCTTC. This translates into CAIRGQGPLGYTF.

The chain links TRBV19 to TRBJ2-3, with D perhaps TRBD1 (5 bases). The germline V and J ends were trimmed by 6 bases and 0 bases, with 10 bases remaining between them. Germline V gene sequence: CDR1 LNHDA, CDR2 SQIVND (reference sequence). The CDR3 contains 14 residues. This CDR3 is CASSRVGSTDTQYF. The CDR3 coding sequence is TGTGCCAGTAGCAGGGTCGGGAGCACAGATACGCAGTATTTT.